This T cell receptor (beta chain) emerged from a study of blood T cell repertoires in COVID-19. Study information: Sites in the United States, Italy and Spain provided acute and convalescent COVID-19 samples. PBMCs, B-cell-depleted T cells, or T cells provided the cDNA or gDNA that made up the material.

Per the original methods: By means of reference gene primer amplification, nucleated cell counts were estimated. Measured with immunoSEQ multiplex PCR; TCRdb has only the in-frame clones, and not every one. V, J and clone size reflect that table, while D and trimming were determined from the DNA. This sample has about 94,000 clones, with less than 85% found just once. Sequenced sample: peripheral blood. The sequence was collected from a woman aged 80 or over with acute or convalescent COVID-19.

CDR3 region: CASSLGGSYNEQFF. CDR3 sequence (DNA): TGTGCCAGCAGCTTAGGAGGCTCCTACAATGAGCAGTTCTTC. The chain carries TRBV7-9 and TRBJ2-1; D gene ambiguous. The CDR3 runs to 14 residues. Trimming removed 1 base at V and 0 bases at J, with 4 bases between. Germline CDR1 and CDR2: SEHNR and FQNEAQ (reference sequence).